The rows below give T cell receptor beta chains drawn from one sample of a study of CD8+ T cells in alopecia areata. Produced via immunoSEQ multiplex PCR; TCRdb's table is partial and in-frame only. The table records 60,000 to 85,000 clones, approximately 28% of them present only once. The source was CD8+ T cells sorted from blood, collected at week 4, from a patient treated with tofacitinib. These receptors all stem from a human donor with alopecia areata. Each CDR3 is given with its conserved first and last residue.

CASRRRDLQETQYF	TRBV7-8	TRBJ2-5
CSVVGAGEGETQYF	TRBV29-1	TRBJ2-5
CSVEAPSGSRELFF	TRBV29-1	TRBJ2-2
CSVEWRVKVNTEAFF	TRBV29-1	TRBJ1-1
CASSPDARGRRETQYF	TRBV11-2	TRBJ2-5
CASSTSTGSGANVLTF	TRBV25-1	TRBJ2-6
CASSLGVATSGYEQYF	TRBV4-1	TRBJ2-7
CASSYYQGDEQYF	TRBV6-5	TRBJ2-7
CASRDPSYNEQFF	TRBV7-9	TRBJ2-1
CAWRGQGGQPQHF	TRBV30	TRBJ1-5
CSVGAGPGVEQFF	TRBV29-1	TRBJ2-1
CASSLSGVNEAFF	TRBV27	TRBJ1-1
CASSNRQGARETQYF	TRBV2	TRBJ2-5
CASSLTGSSYNEQFF	TRBV7-3	TRBJ2-1
CASSPDQNTDTQYF	TRBV28	TRBJ2-3
CSAGSAGRNEQFF	TRBV29-1	TRBJ2-1
CSVDRGQSGELFF	TRBV29-1	TRBJ2-2
CASSIISADATNEKLFF	TRBV19	TRBJ1-4
CASSLGGQGYTF	TRBV7-2	TRBJ1-2
CATVRPGGQETQYF	TRBV15	TRBJ2-5
CASSSWDSAGELFF	TRBV7-9	TRBJ2-2
CASSFSGTSGETQYF	TRBV7-3	TRBJ2-5
CSVGALIGGAAGYTF	TRBV29-1	TRBJ1-2
CASSQVVGESTDTQYF	TRBV14	TRBJ2-3
CSVEGQGYEQYF	TRBV29-1	TRBJ2-7
CASSGRDIDEKLFF	TRBV9	TRBJ1-4
CASSSRGTSGRDYEQFF	TRBV7-9	TRBJ2-1